This TCR beta chain emerged from a study of vaccination and CD4 T cells after COVID-19. V lost 1 base and J 2 bases, leaving 8 bases between the germline ends. CDR3 length: 13 amino acids. Germline CDR1 DFQATT, CDR2 SNEGSKA (reference sequence). The treatment: approximately 11-day PBMC culture with coronavirus spike peptide pools or control peptides (ViraFEST assay). Peptide pools at around 9.9 ug/ml stimulated approximately 2 million PBMCs per well with 10 IU/ml IL-2. The Oncomine TCR Beta short-read assay sequenced DNA from cultured CD4+ T cells. Genomic DNA was extracted from cultured CD4+ T cells. In TCRdb, the PCR reads were re-called with MiXCR into one record per CDR3 protein. The table has about 13,000 distinct CDR3 sequences, 25% to 30% seen once. This clonotype has more than one count but fewer than ten. Its target is not known.

The chain is built from TRBV20-1 and TRBJ2-5; weak D call: TRBD2 (5 bases). The sample was CD4+ T cells from blood, cultured in vitro, taken before SARS-CoV-2 vaccination. This TCR came from a human donor who received a COVID-19 vaccine. The CDR3 sequence: CSARGRLQETQYF. CDR3 sequence (DNA): TGCAGTGCTAGAGGGAGACTACAAGAGACCCAGTACTTC.